The clone carrying this T cell receptor (beta chain) was recorded once. The antigen is unknown. The data belong to a study of PD-L1 blockade in urothelial cancer. Study background: The study recovered a median of around 130,000 T cells per blood sample. General study results and limits: Patients who had durable benefit saw their tumor-associated blood clones expand more at 3 weeks.

Indicated time point: peripheral blood 6 weeks after treatment start. Libraries were prepared by immunoSEQ multiplex PCR; TCRdb keeps only in-frame clonotypes and omits some of them. The data contain under 150,000 clones, around 89% of them singletons. The specimen comprised PBMCs, sampled around atezolizumab (anti-PD-L1) treatment. The sequence derives from a man aged 60-69 years with urothelial cancer.

The CDR3 DNA sequence: TGTGCCAGCAGTAAAACGACAGGGCGTAGGGCTGAAGCTTTCTTT. As protein: CASSKTTGRRAEAFF. The J gene is TRBJ1-1, the V gene TRBV28, with 7 positions matching TRBD1. The V gene's germline CDR1 is MDHEN and CDR2 SYDVKM. The CDR3 spans 15 residues. V was pared by 5 bases and J by 6 bases, with 12 bases of the junction left unmatched.